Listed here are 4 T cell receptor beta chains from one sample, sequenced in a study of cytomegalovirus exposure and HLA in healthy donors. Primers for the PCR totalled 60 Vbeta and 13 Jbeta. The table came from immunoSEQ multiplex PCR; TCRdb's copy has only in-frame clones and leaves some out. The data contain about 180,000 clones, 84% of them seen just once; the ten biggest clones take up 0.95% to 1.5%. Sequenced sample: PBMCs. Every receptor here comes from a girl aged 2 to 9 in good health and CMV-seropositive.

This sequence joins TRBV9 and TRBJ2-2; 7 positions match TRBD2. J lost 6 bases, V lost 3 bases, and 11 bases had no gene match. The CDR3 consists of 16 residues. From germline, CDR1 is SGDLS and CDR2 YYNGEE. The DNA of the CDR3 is TGTGCCAGCAGCGCCTCCGGGGGAGGGCTCCCCGGGGAGCTGTTTTTT. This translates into CASSASGGGLPGELFF.

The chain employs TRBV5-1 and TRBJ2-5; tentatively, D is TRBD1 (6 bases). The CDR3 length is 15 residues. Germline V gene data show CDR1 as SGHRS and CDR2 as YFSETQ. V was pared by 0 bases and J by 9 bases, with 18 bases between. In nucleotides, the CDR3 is TGCGCCAGCAGCTTGGTTACAGGGTTGAAGGTGGCCCAGTACTTC. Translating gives CASSLVTGLKVAQYF. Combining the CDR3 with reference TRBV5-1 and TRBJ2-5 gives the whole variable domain KAGVTQTPRYLIKTRGQQVTLSCSPISGHRSVSWYQQTPGQGLQFLFEYFSETQRNKGNFPGRFSGRQFSNSRSEMNVSTLELGDSALYLCASSLVTGLKVAQYFGPGTRLLVL.

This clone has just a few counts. CDR3 in amino acids: CASSQYTGTRMDEQFF. CDR3 sequence (DNA): TGTGCCAGCAGCCAGTACACCGGGACTAGGATGGATGAGCAGTTCTTC. This chain uses TRBV4-2 with TRBJ2-1, with 8 bases fitting TRBD2. V lost 3 bases to trimming and J lost 8 bases; unmatched junction nucleotides: 12. The CDR3 loop spans 16 amino acids. The germline CDR1 and CDR2 sequences are LGHNA and YNFKEQ.

CDR3 region: CASSEGREFLYNEQFF. The CDR3 bases are TGCGCCAGCAGTGAAGGGCGGGAGTTTCTATACAATGAGCAGTTCTTC. V and J are TRBV10-1 and TRBJ2-1, with 7 bases matching TRBD2. Trimming removed 3 bases from V and 4 bases from J; junction bases left unmatched: 9. The CDR3 covers 16 residues. Looked up from germline, CDR1 is WNHNN and CDR2 is SYGVQD (reference sequence).